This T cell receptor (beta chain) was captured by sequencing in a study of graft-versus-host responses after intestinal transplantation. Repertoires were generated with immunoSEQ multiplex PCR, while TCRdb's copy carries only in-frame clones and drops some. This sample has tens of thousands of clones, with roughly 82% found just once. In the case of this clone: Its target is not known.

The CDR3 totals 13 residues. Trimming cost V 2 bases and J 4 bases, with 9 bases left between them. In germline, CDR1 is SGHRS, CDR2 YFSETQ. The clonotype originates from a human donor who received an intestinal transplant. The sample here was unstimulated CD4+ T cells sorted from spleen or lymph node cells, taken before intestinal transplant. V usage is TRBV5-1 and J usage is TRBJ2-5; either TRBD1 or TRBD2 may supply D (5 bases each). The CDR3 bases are TGCGCCAGCAGCTTTCGGGGCGTAGAGACCCAGTACTTC. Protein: CASSFRGVETQYF.